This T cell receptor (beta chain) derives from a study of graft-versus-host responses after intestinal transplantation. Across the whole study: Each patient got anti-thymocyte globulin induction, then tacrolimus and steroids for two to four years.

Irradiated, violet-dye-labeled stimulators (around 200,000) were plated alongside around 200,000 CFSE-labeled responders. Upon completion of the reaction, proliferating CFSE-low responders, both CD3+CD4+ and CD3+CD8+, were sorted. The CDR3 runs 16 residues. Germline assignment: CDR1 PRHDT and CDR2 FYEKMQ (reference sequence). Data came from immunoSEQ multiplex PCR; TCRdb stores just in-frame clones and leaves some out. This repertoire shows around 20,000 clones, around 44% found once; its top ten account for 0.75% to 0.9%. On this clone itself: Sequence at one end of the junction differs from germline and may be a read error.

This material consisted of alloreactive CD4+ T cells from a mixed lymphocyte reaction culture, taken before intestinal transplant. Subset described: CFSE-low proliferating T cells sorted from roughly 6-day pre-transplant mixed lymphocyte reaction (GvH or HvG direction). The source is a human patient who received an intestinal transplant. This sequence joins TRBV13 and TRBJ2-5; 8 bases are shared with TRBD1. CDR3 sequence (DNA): TGTGCCAGCAGCCTAGGACAGGGAAACATCCAAGAGACCCAGTACTTC. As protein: CASSLGQGNIQETQYF.